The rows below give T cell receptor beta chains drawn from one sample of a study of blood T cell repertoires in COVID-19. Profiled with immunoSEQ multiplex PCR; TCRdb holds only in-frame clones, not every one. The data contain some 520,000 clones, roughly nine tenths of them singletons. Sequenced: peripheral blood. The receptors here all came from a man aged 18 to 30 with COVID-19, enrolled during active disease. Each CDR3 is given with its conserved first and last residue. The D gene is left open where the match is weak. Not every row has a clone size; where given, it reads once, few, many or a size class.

cdr3_nt: TGTGCCAGCAGTGAAGGTCAGGGTATGGGCAATCAGCCCCAGCATTTT
cdr3_aa: CASSEGQGMGNQPQHF
v_call: TRBV6-1
d_call: -
j_call: TRBJ1-5
clone_size: once

cdr3_nt: TGTGCCAGCAGTTGGCAGGGGGCGTCTCAGCCCCAGCATTTT
cdr3_aa: CASSWQGASQPQHF
v_call: TRBV6-6
d_call: TRBD1
j_call: TRBJ1-5
clone_size: -

cdr3_nt: TGTGCCAGCAGCCAGGTGATATTACAGGGACAAGAGACCCAGTACTTC
cdr3_aa: CASSQVILQGQETQYF
v_call: TRBV3-1/TRBV3-2
d_call: -
j_call: TRBJ2-5
clone_size: -

cdr3_nt: TGTGCCTGGGCCCGGGGTTTAGCGGGTTCGTCGTCAGATACGCAGTATTTT
cdr3_aa: CAWARGLAGSSSDTQYF
v_call: TRBV30
d_call: TRBD2
j_call: TRBJ2-3
clone_size: -

cdr3_nt: TGTGCCAGCAGCCAAGATTACGTTAGGGGCGAGCAGTACTTC
cdr3_aa: CASSQDYVRGEQYF
v_call: TRBV3-1/TRBV3-2
d_call: -
j_call: TRBJ2-7
clone_size: -

cdr3_nt: TGTGCAAGTCGCTGTATTTCAATCTCACACAGGGAAGACGAAAAACTGTTTTTT
cdr3_aa: CASRCISISHREDEKLFF
v_call: TRBV12-2
d_call: -
j_call: TRBJ1-4
clone_size: -

cdr3_nt: TGTGCCAGCAGTTACTCGAGAGGACAGGGAACAGATACGCAGTATTTT
cdr3_aa: CASSYSRGQGTDTQYF
v_call: TRBV6-5
d_call: TRBD1
j_call: TRBJ2-3
clone_size: -

cdr3_nt: TGTGCCAGCAGCAACCGGACTAGCAGGAATGAGCAGTTCTTC
cdr3_aa: CASSNRTSRNEQFF
v_call: TRBV5-4
d_call: TRBD2
j_call: TRBJ2-1
clone_size: -

cdr3_nt: TGCGCCAGCAGCTCCCCGGGACTAGCGGGTGTCACCGGGGAGCTGTTTTTT
cdr3_aa: CASSSPGLAGVTGELFF
v_call: TRBV5-1
d_call: TRBD2
j_call: TRBJ2-2
clone_size: -

cdr3_nt: TGTGCCAGTAGGGGGACAGGGGGCCGGTATGGGGCCAACGTCCTGACTTTC
cdr3_aa: CASRGTGGRYGANVLTF
v_call: TRBV19
d_call: TRBD1
j_call: TRBJ2-6
clone_size: -

cdr3_nt: TGTGCCAGCAGCCGAGATTCGGCGGGGGAAAAACTGTTTTTT
cdr3_aa: CASSRDSAGEKLFF
v_call: TRBV3-1/TRBV3-2
d_call: -
j_call: TRBJ1-4
clone_size: once

cdr3_nt: TGTGCCAGCAGCGCGGGACAGGGTAAAAACATTCAGTACTTC
cdr3_aa: CASSAGQGKNIQYF
v_call: TRBV9
d_call: TRBD1
j_call: TRBJ2-4
clone_size: -

cdr3_nt: TGTGCCAGCAGCCCTCTCCTCCACGGCCGCGGGGCCTACGAGCAGTACTTC
cdr3_aa: CASSPLLHGRGAYEQYF
v_call: TRBV11-2
d_call: -
j_call: TRBJ2-7
clone_size: once

cdr3_nt: TGTGCCAGTAGTATTGGAGGGTCCTACGAGCAGTACTTC
cdr3_aa: CASSIGGSYEQYF
v_call: TRBV19
d_call: -
j_call: TRBJ2-7
clone_size: -

cdr3_nt: TGCGCCAGCAGCTTGGGAACAGCGGATTCTGGAAACACCATATATTTT
cdr3_aa: CASSLGTADSGNTIYF
v_call: TRBV5-1
d_call: -
j_call: TRBJ1-3
clone_size: -

cdr3_nt: TGTGCCAGCAGCCAAGAAGTGGCGGGGGGATACAATGAGCAGTTCTTC
cdr3_aa: CASSQEVAGGYNEQFF
v_call: TRBV4-2
d_call: TRBD2
j_call: TRBJ2-1
clone_size: -

cdr3_nt: TGTGCCAGCCACAAACAGCCGAACACTGAAGCTTTCTTT
cdr3_aa: CASHKQPNTEAFF
v_call: TRBV14
d_call: -
j_call: TRBJ1-1
clone_size: -

cdr3_nt: TGCGCCAGCAGCCACTCGAGACTAGCGGGAGGGCCTCGGGGGAATGAGCAGTTCTTC
cdr3_aa: CASSHSRLAGGPRGNEQFF
v_call: TRBV4-1
d_call: TRBD2
j_call: TRBJ2-1
clone_size: -

cdr3_nt: TGTGCCAGCAGTTACGACACCTCGAACACTGAAGCTTTCTTT
cdr3_aa: CASSYDTSNTEAFF
v_call: TRBV6-6
d_call: -
j_call: TRBJ1-1
clone_size: -

cdr3_nt: TGTGCCAGCAGCTCCGATAGCGGGAGCTCCTGGAATGAGCAGTTCTTC
cdr3_aa: CASSSDSGSSWNEQFF
v_call: TRBV7-8
d_call: TRBD2
j_call: TRBJ2-1
clone_size: -

cdr3_nt: TGTGCCAGCAGCGGGTGGGACAGGGGTAGCAATGAGCAGTTCTTC
cdr3_aa: CASSGWDRGSNEQFF
v_call: TRBV7-9
d_call: TRBD1
j_call: TRBJ2-1
clone_size: -

cdr3_nt: TGTGCCAGCAGCTTTTATACAGGGCCCTCCCACAATGAGCAGTTCTTC
cdr3_aa: CASSFYTGPSHNEQFF
v_call: TRBV5-4
d_call: -
j_call: TRBJ2-1
clone_size: -